Listed here are 24 T cell receptor beta chains from one sample, sequenced in a study of blood T cell repertoires in COVID-19. TCRdb's copy holds only in-frame clones and misses some; the assay was immunoSEQ multiplex PCR. Counted here are around 180,000 clones, around 76% occurring once; the ten biggest clones make up about 15%. Material: PBMCs or T cells enriched from blood (not recorded which). Source of these receptors: a woman aged 50 to 60 with acute COVID-19.

This chain joins TRBV28 and TRBJ2-7; D gene uncertain. Trimming stripped 5 bases from V and 6 bases from J, with 14 bases between. CDR3 length: 13 amino acids. In germline, CDR1 is MDHEN, CDR2 SYDVKM. CDR3 sequence reads: CASSPTQRSEQYV. The CDR3 DNA sequence: TGTGCCAGCAGTCCCACCCAGCGTAGCGAGCAGTACGTC.

J is TRBJ1-6 and V is TRBV6-2 or TRBV6-3; perhaps TRBD1 as D (6 bases). The CDR3 loop spans 16 amino acids. Germline V lookup: CDR1 MNHEY, CDR2 SVGEGT. V was shortened by 2 bases and J by 4 bases, with 12 bases between the two germline ends. The CDR3 DNA sequence: TGTGCCAGCAGTTACACCGGCAGGGGTTATAATTCACCCCTCCACTTT. This sequence encodes CASSYTGRGYNSPLHF.

The chain carries TRBV4-1 and TRBJ2-1; tentative D call: TRBD1 (5 bases). The CDR3 is 17 amino acids. The germline V and J ends were trimmed by 1 base and 1 base, with 14 bases remaining between them. CDR1 and CDR2 from the germline V gene are MGHRA and YSYEKL. CDR3: CASSQAPRVPSYNEQFF. DNA of the CDR3: TGCGCCAGCAGCCAAGCCCCCAGGGTTCCTTCCTACAATGAGCAGTTCTTC.

In its sample, this clone was seen once. The chain carries TRBV2 and TRBJ2-3; maybe TRBD2 (5 bases). Trimming took 6 bases from V and 0 from J, leaving 13 bases between them. Germline CDR1 reads SNHLY; CDR2 reads FYNNEI. The CDR3 extends over 15 amino acids. CDR3 residues: CASRPSRTSTDTQYF. The CDR3 DNA reads TGTGCCAGCAGGCCGTCGAGGACTAGCACAGATACGCAGTATTTT.

This chain uses TRBV29-1 with TRBJ2-3, with D maybe TRBD1 (6 bases). Trimming took off 6 bases at V and 0 bases at J, with 10 bases between the two ends. Germline V gene lookup returns CDR1 SQVTM and CDR2 ANQGSEA. The CDR3 length is 13 residues. Written as DNA, the CDR3 is TGCAGCGTGACAGGACCTAGCACAGATACGCAGTATTTT. Translation: CSVTGPSTDTQYF.

This sequence joins TRBV7-2 and TRBJ1-4; TRBD1 matches 8 bases. The CDR3 loop spans 13 amino acids. Germline CDR1 SGHTA, CDR2 FQGNSA. The ends lost 4 bases at V and 11 bases at J; junction bases unmatched: 6. CDR3 region: CASSYLRQGKLFF. CDR3 bases: TGTGCCAGCAGCTACCTGCGACAGGGGAAACTGTTTTTT.

V is TRBV11-2 and J is TRBJ1-1; 7 nucleotides align to TRBD1. Germline lookup yields CDR1 SGHAT and CDR2 FQNNGV. The trim removed 8 bases at V and 5 bases at J, leaving 14 bases unmatched. There are 15 residues in the CDR3. This CDR3 is CASGSSDRLGTEAFF. CDR3 DNA: TGTGCCAGCGGCTCTTCGGACAGGCTGGGAACTGAAGCTTTCTTT. The entire variable domain, with the rest obtained from reference TRBV11-2 and TRBJ1-1, is as follows: EAGVAQSPRYKIIEKRQSVAFWCNPISGHATLYWYQQILGQGPKLLIQFQNNGVVDDSQLPKDRFSAERLKGVDSTLKIQPAKLEDSAVYLCASGSSDRLGTEAFFGQGTRLTVV.

This sequence joins TRBV6-5 and TRBJ1-5, with D maybe TRBD1 (5 bases). The V gene's germline CDR1 is MNHEY and CDR2 SVGAGI. This CDR3 is built from 14 residues. Trimming cost V 0 bases and J 2 bases, with 5 bases left between them. In DNA, the CDR3 is TGTGCCAGCAGTTACTCAGGGGGCAATCAGCCCCAGCATTTT. Residues: CASSYSGGNQPQHF.

The gene calls are TRBV27 and TRBJ2-1; D might be TRBD1 (5 bases). Germline V gene sequence: CDR1 MNHEY, CDR2 SMNVEV (reference sequence). V gave up 9 bases and J gave up 0 bases, with 12 bases separating them. This CDR3 spans 14 amino acids. The CDR3 nucleotides are TGTGCCAGTTGGGAAGGGGACTCCTACAATGAGCAGTTCTTC. Translating gives CASWEGDSYNEQFF.

The genes are TRBV6-9 and TRBJ2-3; 15 bases agree with TRBD2. The CDR3 is 22 amino acids. Per germline, CDR1 MNHGY and CDR2 SVAAGI. After removal of 0 bases from V and 0 bases from J, the junction contained 13 bases not matched to a gene. The CDR3 loop reads CASSYSKGTSGGCFWSTDTQYF. CDR3 bases: TGTGCCAGCAGTTATTCAAAGGGGACTAGCGGGGGGTGCTTCTGGAGCACAGATACGCAGTATTTT.

V usage is TRBV28 and J usage is TRBJ1-2; D unresolved. Germline CDR1 is MDHEN and CDR2 is SYDVKM. The CDR3 has 13 amino acids. Trimming pared 9 bases from V and 1 base from J, leaving 12 bases between. The CDR3 region has the DNA TGTGCCAGTAGACGGGATATTAACTATGGCTACACCTTC. This codes for CASRRDINYGYTF.

The chain joins TRBV7-9 to TRBJ1-2; D unclear. CDR3 size: 14 residues. Germline CDR1 and CDR2: SEHNR and FQNEAQ (reference sequence). V was shortened by 5 bases and J by 3 bases, with 13 bases between the two germline ends. CDR3 protein: CASSQTGNDYGYTF. CDR3 nucleotides: TGTGCCAGCAGCCAAACCGGGAATGACTATGGCTACACCTTC.

This rearrangement joins TRBV5-6 to TRBJ2-7; TRBD1 matches 8 bases. J lost 5 bases, V lost 0 bases, and 7 bases had no gene match. In germline, CDR1 is SGHDT, CDR2 YYEEEE. The length of the CDR3 is 15 residues. The DNA for the CDR3 is TGTGCCAGCAGCTTGGGTGACAGGGGTACTAACGAGCAGTACGTC. This sequence encodes CASSLGDRGTNEQYV.

The chain joins TRBV6-4 to TRBJ1-1, with D possibly being TRBD1 (5 bases). The germline CDR1 and CDR2 sequences are MRHNA and SNTAGT. This CDR3 has 13 residues. Trimming cost V 4 bases and J 1 base, with 7 bases left between them. The chain's CDR3 is CASSVDRNTEAFF. Here the CDR3 DNA reads TGTGCCAGCAGTGTCGACAGGAACACTGAAGCTTTCTTT.

The gene calls are TRBV28 and TRBJ2-1, with a possible D match to TRBD2 (7 bases). This CDR3 has 15 amino acids. Germline-derived CDR1 and CDR2 are MDHEN and SYDVKM. V was trimmed by 5 bases and J by 5 bases, leaving 16 bases between them. CDR3: CASSPSGGPNNEQFF. CDR3 DNA sequence: TGTGCCAGCAGTCCCTCCGGGGGGCCTAACAATGAGCAGTTCTTC. The full variable domain, in which reference TRBV28 and TRBJ2-1 provide the parts outside the CDR3, is DVKVTQSSRYLVKRTGEKVFLECVQDMDHENMFWYRQDPGLGLRLIYFSYDVKMKEKGDIPEGYSVSREKKERFSLILESASTNQTSMYLCASSPSGGPNNEQFFGPGTRLTVL.

This clone is a singleton in its sample. This sequence joins TRBV28 and TRBJ2-1; 7 bases are shared with TRBD1. Germline assignment: CDR1 MDHEN and CDR2 SYDVKM. The CDR3 runs 14 residues. The junction had 10 bases not matched to a gene; V was cut back by 8 bases and J by 6 bases. CDR3 DNA: TGTGCCAGCGGTGCCGGGACAGTCTCCAATGAGCAGTTCTTC. Translating gives CASGAGTVSNEQFF.

The rearrangement uses TRBV27 and TRBJ2-3, with 8 bases identical to TRBD2. V lost 4 bases to trimming and J lost 3 bases; unmatched junction nucleotides: 3. The germline CDR1 and CDR2 sequences are MNHEY and SMNVEV (reference sequence). CDR3 length: 14 amino acids. CDR3 protein: CASSSRGGTDTQYF. In nucleotides, the CDR3 is TGTGCCAGCAGTTCCCGGGGGGGAACAGATACGCAGTATTTT.

This chain connects TRBV19 to TRBJ2-5, with D maybe TRBD2 (5 bases). CDR1 LNHDA and CDR2 SQIVND come from the germline V gene (reference sequence). Trimming took off 4 bases at V and 4 bases at J, with 7 bases between the two ends. The CDR3 spans 12 residues. CDR3 DNA sequence: TGTGCCAGTAGTACCCGGGGAGAGACCCAGTACTTC. It is translated as CASSTRGETQYF.

V is TRBV6-5 and J is TRBJ1-2; TRBD1 matches at 8 bases. The junction had 5 bases not matched to a gene; V was cut back by 2 bases and J by 6 bases. CDR3 size: 14 residues. Germline CDR1 reads MNHEY; CDR2 reads SVGAGI. The CDR3 loop is CASSYTKTGDGYTF. DNA for the CDR3: TGTGCCAGCAGTTACACAAAGACAGGGGATGGCTACACCTTC.

This clone was counted only a few times. The chain joins TRBV28 to TRBJ2-7; 9 bases agree with TRBD1. CDR1 and CDR2 from the germline V gene are MDHEN and SYDVKM. This CDR3 is built from 15 residues. V lost 6 bases and J lost 3; bases outside the gene matches: 9. CDR3 sequence (DNA): TGTGCCAGCAGCACAGGGGGCGCTCCCTTCTACGAGCAGTACGTC. Its protein is CASSTGGAPFYEQYV.

The V and J genes are TRBV9 and TRBJ2-1, with TRBD2 identical over 7 bases. V trimming: 3 bases; J trimming: 5 bases; junction bases outside the gene matches: 8. The CDR3 is 15 residues long. Germline V CDR1 and CDR2: SGDLS, YYNGEE. CDR3 sequence: CASSGARGGDNEQFF. Written as DNA, the CDR3 is TGTGCCAGCAGCGGGGCCCGCGGGGGTGACAATGAGCAGTTCTTC.

The chain couples TRBV6-5 to TRBJ2-1; possibly TRBD2 for D (5 bases). This CDR3 contains 13 residues. Deletions cut 6 bases from V and 5 bases from J, with 11 bases between. Germline CDR1 reads MNHEY; CDR2 reads SVGAGI. CDR3 nucleotides: TGTGCCAGCAGACGGGGTGCCAACAATGAGCAGTTCTTC. This codes for CASRRGANNEQFF.

The V call is TRBV6-5, the J call TRBJ1-2; D uncertain. Trimming left V 6 bases short and J 8 bases short, with 16 bases between. CDR3 size: 13 residues. Per germline, CDR1 MNHEY and CDR2 SVGAGI. The CDR3 sequence: CASSHENIAGYTF. The CDR3 DNA follows: TGTGCCAGCAGCCACGAGAATATAGCCGGCTACACCTTC.

The table lists this clone with many counts. The chain has TRBV7-2 and TRBJ1-5; D uncertain. CDR1 and CDR2 from the germline V gene are SGHTA and FQGNSA. This CDR3 comprises 17 residues. The germline V and J ends were trimmed by 0 bases and 5 bases, with 17 bases remaining between them. The CDR3 DNA follows: TGTGCCAGCAGCTTAGCGGGAGGCAGGTCGGTCGATCAGCCCCAGCATTTT. Translation gives CASSLAGGRSVDQPQHF.